Listed below are T cell receptor beta chains from one sample, sequenced in a study of T cell responses to AZD1222 COVID-19 vaccine. Using immunoSEQ multiplex PCR, the repertoire was profiled, and TCRdb retains in-frame clones only, with some absent. The profile covers around 170,000 clones, with approximately 91% appearing a single time and roughly 0.99% taken by the ten largest. Source: peripheral blood, taken on day 0 of AZD1222 vaccination. These receptors were collected from an adult in good health. CDR3s include the opening cysteine and the closing phenylalanine or tryptophan. A D gene is named only where the DNA matches it firmly. Where a row states a size, it is once, few, many or the class of an expanded clone; other rows omit it.

V gene	J gene	clone size	D gene	CDR3 protein	CDR3 DNA
TRBV28	TRBJ2-6	.	.	CASSLPYSGANVLTF	TGTGCCAGCAGTTTACCTTACTCTGGGGCCAACGTCCTGACTTTC
TRBV5-6	TRBJ2-7	.	.	CASSRKTWVNEQYF	TGTGCCAGCAGCAGAAAAACCTGGGTCAACGAGCAGTACTTC
TRBV29-1	TRBJ2-7	.	TRBD1	CSVDEGQGSLYEQYF	TGCAGCGTTGATGAGGGACAGGGCAGCCTCTACGAGCAGTACTTC
TRBV13	TRBJ2-2	.	.	CASSLGTVSTTGELFF	TGTGCCAGCAGCTTAGGGACAGTATCGACCACCGGGGAGCTGTTTTTT
TRBV19	TRBJ2-1	.	TRBD1	CASSIPGQGACAYNEQFF	TGTGCCAGTAGTATCCCGGGACAGGGGGCTTGCGCCTACAATGAGCAGTTCTTC
TRBV18	TRBJ2-5	.	.	CASAGQGFQETQYF	TGTGCCAGCGCGGGACAAGGGTTTCAAGAGACCCAGTACTTC
TRBV7-3	TRBJ2-7	.	.	CASSLEPAYEQYF	TGTGCCAGCAGCTTAGAGCCCGCCTACGAGCAGTACTTC
TRBV11-2	TRBJ1-5	.	TRBD1	CASSLSGGESPQHF	TGTGCCAGCAGCTTATCAGGGGGCGAATCTCCCCAGCATTTT
TRBV28	TRBJ1-5	.	.	CASSLYVGGGNQPQHF	TGTGCCAGCAGTTTATATGTTGGTGGAGGCAATCAGCCCCAGCATTTT
TRBV12-3/TRBV12-4	TRBJ2-1	.	.	CASSSSSYNEQFF	TGTGCCAGCAGTTCAAGCTCCTACAATGAGCAGTTCTTC
TRBV2	TRBJ1-1	.	.	CASSADGGGTEAFF	TGTGCCAGCAGTGCCGACGGGGGGGGCACTGAAGCTTTCTTT
TRBV5-4	TRBJ1-5	.	TRBD1	CASSRDRGLGQPQHF	TGTGCCAGCAGCCGGGACAGGGGGCTGGGTCAGCCCCAGCATTTT
TRBV5-1	TRBJ2-7	.	.	CASSNPQGFKQYF	TGCGCCAGCAGCAACCCCCAGGGATTTAAGCAGTACTTC
TRBV7-9	TRBJ1-2	.	.	CASSLGNTYGYTF	TGTGCCAGCAGCTTAGGTAATACCTATGGCTACACCTTC
TRBV6-5	TRBJ1-1	.	.	CAGEVMNTEAFF	TGTGCCGGCGAAGTAATGAACACTGAAGCTTTCTTT
TRBV28	TRBJ1-2	.	.	CASTERAGGLGGYTF	TGTGCCAGCACCGAGAGAGCCGGGGGACTCGGGGGCTACACCTTC
TRBV7-8	TRBJ2-5	.	TRBD1	CASSQRVLTQGASGETQYF	TGTGCCAGCAGCCAAAGGGTCCTAACGCAGGGGGCTTCAGGAGAGACCCAGTACTTC
TRBV20-1	TRBJ2-7	.	TRBD1	CSASYVQGSYEQYF	TGCAGTGCTAGTTACGTACAGGGGTCCTACGAGCAGTACTTC
TRBV27	TRBJ2-7	.	.	CASSLSPGFSYEQYF	TGTGCCAGCAGCCTCTCTCCAGGATTCTCCTACGAGCAGTACTTC
TRBV28	TRBJ1-2	.	TRBD1	CASAKTGGYGYTF	TGTGCCAGCGCCAAAACAGGGGGCTATGGCTACACCTTC
TRBV20-1	TRBJ2-7	once	TRBD1	CSASGTDSYEQYF	TGCAGTGCTAGTGGGACAGACTCCTACGAGCAGTACTTC
TRBV5-1	TRBJ1-1	.	.	CASSKWAGVNTEAFF	TGCGCCAGCAGCAAATGGGCGGGAGTCAACACTGAAGCTTTCTTT
TRBV27	TRBJ2-1	.	.	CASSLAPPLAMRPNNEQFF	TGTGCCAGCAGTTTAGCCCCCCCCCTAGCGATGAGACCTAACAATGAGCAGTTCTTC
TRBV5-1	TRBJ1-2	.	.	CASSSGPGDYGYTF	TGCGCCAGCAGTTCGGGCCCTGGGGACTATGGCTACACCTTC
TRBV7-9	TRBJ2-7	.	.	CASSPGAREQYF	TGTGCCAGCAGCCCGGGGGCCCGGGAGCAGTACTTC
TRBV19	TRBJ2-1	.	TRBD1	CASSNTGGRLGNEQFF	TGTGCCAGTAGTAACACAGGGGGCCGCTTAGGGAATGAGCAGTTCTTC
TRBV7-8	TRBJ1-4	.	TRBD1	CASRRGQQVATNEKLFF	TGTGCCAGCAGACGGGGACAGCAAGTTGCAACTAATGAAAAACTGTTTTTT
TRBV19	TRBJ1-1	.	.	CASRGQPNTEAFF	TGTGCCAGTAGGGGGCAACCGAACACTGAAGCTTTCTTT
TRBV14	TRBJ2-7	.	.	CASSPEGRSSYEQYF	TGTGCCAGCAGCCCCGAGGGCCGCAGCTCCTACGAGCAGTACTTC
TRBV11-2	TRBJ1-1	.	.	CASSATGLEAFF	TGTGCCAGCAGCGCCACGGGGCTAGAAGCTTTCTTT
TRBV4-3	TRBJ2-7	.	TRBD2	CASSQEGETSGYEQYF	TGCGCCAGCAGCCAAGAAGGGGAAACTAGCGGTTACGAGCAGTACTTC
TRBV19	TRBJ1-4	.	TRBD1	CASKGTGREKLFF	TGTGCCAGTAAGGGGACAGGGCGTGAAAAACTGTTTTTT
TRBV15	TRBJ1-1	.	.	CATSRPGPNTEAFF	TGTGCCACCAGCAGACCAGGGCCGAACACTGAAGCTTTCTTT
TRBV21-1	TRBJ2-7	few	.	CASSDTDPGQRKYEQYF	TGTGCCAGCAGCGATACCGACCCGGGACAGCGAAAATACGAGCAGTACTTC
TRBV12-3/TRBV12-4	TRBJ2-2	.	.	CASRRTVTGELFF	TGTGCCAGCAGACGGACTGTCACCGGGGAGCTGTTTTTT
TRBV6-2/TRBV6-3	TRBJ1-5	.	.	CASSYGGGWRNQPQHF	TGTGCCAGCAGTTACGGCGGGGGCTGGCGCAATCAGCCCCAGCATTTT
TRBV5-6	TRBJ2-2	once	.	CASRFGALDTGELFF	TGTGCCAGCAGGTTCGGGGCCCTGGACACCGGGGAGCTGTTTTTT
TRBV29-1	TRBJ1-2	.	.	CSVSPREGIYTF	TGCAGCGTTTCCCCGCGGGAGGGGATCTACACCTTC
TRBV4-2	TRBJ1-3	.	.	CASSQEGGAGNTIYF	TGTGCCAGCAGCCAAGAAGGAGGGGCTGGAAACACCATATATTTT
TRBV19	TRBJ2-3	.	.	CASSIDRYTDTQYF	TGTGCCAGTAGTATAGACCGATACACAGATACGCAGTATTTT
TRBV15	TRBJ1-5	.	TRBD1	CATSRITGAAKRGNQPQHF	TGTGCCACCAGCAGGATAACAGGGGCCGCTAAACGGGGCAATCAGCCCCAGCATTTT
TRBV2	TRBJ1-2	.	.	CASSEAAQENYGYTF	TGTGCCAGCAGTGAAGCGGCTCAGGAGAACTATGGCTACACCTTC
TRBV19	TRBJ2-7	.	.	CASSTFEFYEQYF	TGTGCCAGTAGTACGTTTGAGTTCTACGAGCAGTACTTC
TRBV2	TRBJ2-7	.	TRBD1	CASSEYGTGAFEQYF	TGTGCCAGCAGTGAATATGGGACAGGGGCATTCGAGCAGTACTTC
TRBV19	TRBJ2-3	.	TRBD2	CASMGWEAGEADTQYF	TGTGCCAGTATGGGCTGGGAAGCGGGAGAGGCAGATACGCAGTATTTT
TRBV2	TRBJ2-5	.	TRBD2	CASSGTTSSRETQYF	TGTGCCAGCAGCGGCACGACTAGCTCGCGAGAGACCCAGTACTTC
TRBV7-8	TRBJ1-1	once	.	CASSLRSTRLNTEAFF	TGTGCCAGCAGCTTAAGGTCTACGCGACTGAACACTGAAGCTTTCTTT